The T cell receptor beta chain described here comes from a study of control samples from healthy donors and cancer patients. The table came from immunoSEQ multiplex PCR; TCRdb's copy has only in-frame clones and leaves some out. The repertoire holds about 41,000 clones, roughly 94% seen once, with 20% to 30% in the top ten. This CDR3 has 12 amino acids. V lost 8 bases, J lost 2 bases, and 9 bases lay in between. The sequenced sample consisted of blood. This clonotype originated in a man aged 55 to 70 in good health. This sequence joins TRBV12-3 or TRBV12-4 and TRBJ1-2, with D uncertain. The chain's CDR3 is CASSTGNYGYTF. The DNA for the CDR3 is TGTGCCAGCTCAACCGGGAACTATGGCTACACCTTC.